These T cell receptor beta chains were read from a single sample in a study of blood T cell repertoires in COVID-19. Libraries were prepared by immunoSEQ multiplex PCR; TCRdb keeps only in-frame clonotypes and omits some of them. The table records around 190,000 clones, roughly 84% of them present only once. The sample consisted of PBMCs or T cells enriched from blood (not recorded which). The source is a woman in her thirties who had recovered from COVID-19. Both conserved end residues are part of each CDR3. The order of the fields is J gene, CDR3 length, clone size, V gene, D gene, CDR3 DNA, CDR3 protein. The D gene is left open where the match is weak. Only some rows state a clone size, as once, few, many or a class for expanded clones.

>TRBJ1-1|15|-|TRBV28|-
TGTGCCAGCAGTTTACTGGGGAGCCTAAACACTGAAGCTTTCTTT
CASSLLGSLNTEAFF
>TRBJ1-2|14|-|TRBV19|-
TGTGCCAGTAGTATCCTACAGGCGTCCTATGGCTACACCTTC
CASSILQASYGYTF
>TRBJ1-4|15|-|TRBV4-1|-
TGCGCCAGCAGCCAAGTCGGGGAGGATAATGAAAAACTGTTTTTT
CASSQVGEDNEKLFF
>TRBJ1-5|15|once|TRBV7-6|-
TGTGCCAGCAGCTTAGCAGGGGGAAGCAATCAGCCCCAGCATTTT
CASSLAGGSNQPQHF
>TRBJ1-2|14|-|TRBV28|TRBD1
TGTGCCCTAAGGGGGAGGGACAGGGAGTGGGGCTACACCTTC
CALRGRDREWGYTF
>TRBJ1-2|15|-|TRBV7-2|-
TGTGCCAGCTCCTCCGGCGGGGCCACATCCTATGGCTACACCTTC
CASSSGGATSYGYTF
>TRBJ1-2|13|-|TRBV27|-
TGTGCCAGCAGGGGGCAGCTAAACTATGGCTACACCTTC
CASRGQLNYGYTF
>TRBJ1-6|18|-|TRBV27|-
TGTGCCAGCAGGGGCGGGGGGACGGGGGGAGGCTATAATTCACCCCTCCACTTT
CASRGGGTGGGYNSPLHF
>TRBJ2-5|13|-|TRBV28|-
TGTGCCAGCACCGACGGCGGACAAGAGACCCAGTACTTC
CASTDGGQETQYF
>TRBJ2-2|16|-|TRBV6-5|-
TGTGCCAGCAGTTACTCGAGGGGGGGCGTCTCCGGGGAGCTGTTTTTT
CASSYSRGGVSGELFF
>TRBJ2-7|13|-|TRBV11-2|-
TGTGCCAGCAGCTTAGGACTAGCCTACGAGCAGTACTTC
CASSLGLAYEQYF
>TRBJ1-2|16|-|TRBV5-1|TRBD1
TGCGCCAGCAGCTTGGATAAGACAGGGGGCATCTATGGCTACACCTTC
CASSLDKTGGIYGYTF
>TRBJ2-1|15|-|TRBV6-5|TRBD2
TGTGCCAGCAGCCCCGGAGGGGCGGGAGGAAATGAGCAGTTCTTC
CASSPGGAGGNEQFF
>TRBJ2-3|15|few|TRBV9|TRBD2
TGTGCCAGCAGCGTAGTTGATAGCGGGAGAGATACGCAGTATTTT
CASSVVDSGRDTQYF
>TRBJ1-1|15|-|TRBV3-1/TRBV3-2|TRBD1
TGTGCCAGCAGCCAAGCACAGGGGGCCGGCACTGAAGCTTTCTTT
CASSQAQGAGTEAFF
>TRBJ1-1|13|-|TRBV3-1/TRBV3-2|TRBD1
TGTGCCACCTCGACAGGGGCGAACACTGAAGCTTTCTTT
CATSTGANTEAFF
>TRBJ1-1|13|once|TRBV7-2|-
TGTGCCAGCAGCCAAGGGCAGGGTTCGCAGGCTTTCTTT
CASSQGQGSQAFF
>TRBJ1-6|15|-|TRBV30|TRBD1
TGTGCCTGGAGTGTAAATGGACAGGGATATTCACCCCTCCACTTT
CAWSVNGQGYSPLHF
>TRBJ1-2|16|-|TRBV7-3|TRBD1
TGTGCCAGCAGCTTACTTACAACAGGGGTCAACTATGGCTACACCTTC
CASSLLTTGVNYGYTF
>TRBJ1-2|14|few|TRBV18|TRBD1
TGTGCCAGCTCACGGGACAGGGAGAGCTATGGCTACACCTTC
CASSRDRESYGYTF
>TRBJ2-5|14|-|TRBV7-9|TRBD2
TGTGCCAGCAGCTTACTAGCGGTCCAAGAGACCCAGTACTTC
CASSLLAVQETQYF
>TRBJ1-2|14|-|TRBV19|-
TGTGCCAGTAGTATACGCCGGGCTAACTATGGCTACACCTTC
CASSIRRANYGYTF
>TRBJ1-4|15|once|TRBV6-6|TRBD1
TGTGCCAGCATTCGGACAGGGTCGACTAATGAAAAACTGTTTTTT
CASIRTGSTNEKLFF
>TRBJ2-7|13|-|TRBV19|TRBD1
TGTGCCACAACCGGGACAGGAGCCTACGAGCAGTACTTC
CATTGTGAYEQYF
>TRBJ2-5|16|-|TRBV28|TRBD2
TGTGCCAGCAGAATTAGACTAGCCCCTGCCTTGGAGACCCAGTACTTC
CASRIRLAPALETQYF
>TRBJ2-2|16|once|TRBV2|TRBD2
TGTGCCAGCACCGTCCAGCGGGGGTTGAACACCGGGGAGCTGTTTTTT
CASTVQRGLNTGELFF
>TRBJ2-1|14|once|TRBV20-1|TRBD2
TGCAGTGCTAGTCTTCTAGCGGGAGGGGATGAGCAGTTCTTC
CSASLLAGGDEQFF
>TRBJ1-2|15|-|TRBV27|TRBD1
TGTGCCAGCAGTTTGGCAGGACAGGGGGCGTATGGCTACACCTTC
CASSLAGQGAYGYTF
>TRBJ1-1|13|once|TRBV19|TRBD1
TGTGCCAGTAGTACCTTGGACAGGGTGGGAGCTTTCTTT
CASSTLDRVGAFF
>TRBJ1-1|15|-|TRBV4-1|TRBD1
TGCGCCAGCTCCCAAGGGAGGGGGCGAGTGGCTGAAGCTTTCTTT
CASSQGRGRVAEAFF
>TRBJ2-3|17|-|TRBV18|TRBD2
TGTGCCAGCTCACCTCAAGGACTAGCGGGAGTTGCAGATACGCAGTATTTT
CASSPQGLAGVADTQYF
>TRBJ2-7|16|-|TRBV5-1|-
TGCGCCAGCAGCTTGGGGGCCGGACATACCATCTACGAGCAGTACTTC
CASSLGAGHTIYEQYF
>TRBJ1-6|15|-|TRBV5-5|-
TGTGCCAGCAGCAAGGAAGGAGAGTATAATTCACCCCTCCACTTT
CASSKEGEYNSPLHF
>TRBJ1-3|12|-|TRBV30|-
TGTGCCTGGACAGGGGAAGGAAACACCATATATTTT
CAWTGEGNTIYF
>TRBJ2-5|14|-|TRBV7-9|-
TGTGCCAGCAGCCAATACAGGGCCCTAGAGACCCAGTACTTC
CASSQYRALETQYF
>TRBJ2-1|17|-|TRBV7-2|TRBD2
TGTGCCAGCACCCGGTACGTAGCGGGGTTCTTGGACAATGAGCAGTTCTTC
CASTRYVAGFLDNEQFF
>TRBJ2-5|15|-|TRBV4-1|-
TGCGCCAGCAGCCAAGACTCTCTGTACCAAGAGACCCAGTACTTC
CASSQDSLYQETQYF
>TRBJ2-5|11|-|TRBV10-2|-
TGCGCCAGCCTTAGGGGAGAGACCCAGTACTTC
CASLRGETQYF
>TRBJ2-7|14|-|TRBV6-5|-
TGTGCCACCCAAGACTCGGGATTAGCCTACGAGCAGTACTTC
CATQDSGLAYEQYF
>TRBJ2-4|15|few|TRBV5-8|-
TGTGCCAGCAGCTTGGGCCAGGGCCTAAAAAACATTCAGTACTTC
CASSLGQGLKNIQYF
>TRBJ1-4|13|few|TRBV10-3|-
TGTGCCATTACAGGGCGCGAGGGTGAAAAACTGTTTTTT
CAITGREGEKLFF
>TRBJ2-4|18|-|TRBV19|-
TGTGCCAGTAGTATTCTGTCCGGCAGGGCCATAGGCAAAAACATTCAGTACTTC
CASSILSGRAIGKNIQYF
>TRBJ1-2|15|-|TRBV7-8|-
TGTGCCAGCAGCTTCTCTCAGACTATTAACTATGGCTACACCTTC
CASSFSQTINYGYTF
>TRBJ1-2|16|-|TRBV5-1|-
TGCGCCAGCAGCTATAAAACCGGACAATCCAACTATGGCTACACCTTC
CASSYKTGQSNYGYTF
>TRBJ2-7|13|-|TRBV27|TRBD2
TGTGCCATCGGAGCGGGAGCTGCGTACGAGCAGTACTTC
CAIGAGAAYEQYF
>TRBJ1-3|14|-|TRBV27|-
TGTGCCAGCAGAACAGGGCCCTCTGGAAACACCATATATTTT
CASRTGPSGNTIYF
>TRBJ1-3|15|-|TRBV5-1|TRBD1
TGCGCCAGCAGCCCCCCGGACAGGGGGGGAAACACCATATATTTT
CASSPPDRGGNTIYF
>TRBJ2-7|16|-|TRBV4-2|-
TGTGCCAGCAGTTCAAACGGGGGACAGCGGACTCTCGAGCAGTACTTC
CASSSNGGQRTLEQYF
>TRBJ1-1|11|-|TRBV12-3/TRBV12-4|-
TGTGCCAGCAGTTTAGGTTTATCAGCTTTCTTT
CASSLGLSAFF
>TRBJ1-2|15|-|TRBV5-5|TRBD1
TGTGCCAGCCGTGACAGGGCGGCGTGGGGCTATGGCTACACCTTC
CASRDRAAWGYGYTF
>TRBJ1-3|16|few|TRBV5-1|-
TGCGCCAGCAGCTTCCTGACATCCTCCTCTGGAAACACCATATATTTT
CASSFLTSSSGNTIYF
>TRBJ1-1|15|-|TRBV3-1/TRBV3-2|TRBD1
TGTGCCAGCAGCCAAAGAGGGACAGGGTTTGGCGAAGCTTTCTTT
CASSQRGTGFGEAFF
>TRBJ1-1|14|-|TRBV7-3|-
TGTGCCAGCAGCCTTCAAGGGGTAAACACTGAAGCTTTCTTT
CASSLQGVNTEAFF
>TRBJ1-3|14|-|TRBV30|-
TGTGCCTGGGGGAAGGGGGTCTCTGGAAACACCATATATTTT
CAWGKGVSGNTIYF
>TRBJ1-2|13|-|TRBV3-1/TRBV3-2|-
TGTGCCAGCACCTCGAACGGTAACTATGGCTACACCTTC
CASTSNGNYGYTF
>TRBJ2-2|13|-|TRBV5-1|TRBD1
TGCGCCAGCAGCGGACAGGGGGCCGGGGAGCTGTTTTTT
CASSGQGAGELFF
>TRBJ2-7|13|-|TRBV3-1/TRBV3-2|-
TGTGCCAGCAGCCAAGATTTCCAGGGAGGCCACCACTTC
CASSQDFQGGHHF